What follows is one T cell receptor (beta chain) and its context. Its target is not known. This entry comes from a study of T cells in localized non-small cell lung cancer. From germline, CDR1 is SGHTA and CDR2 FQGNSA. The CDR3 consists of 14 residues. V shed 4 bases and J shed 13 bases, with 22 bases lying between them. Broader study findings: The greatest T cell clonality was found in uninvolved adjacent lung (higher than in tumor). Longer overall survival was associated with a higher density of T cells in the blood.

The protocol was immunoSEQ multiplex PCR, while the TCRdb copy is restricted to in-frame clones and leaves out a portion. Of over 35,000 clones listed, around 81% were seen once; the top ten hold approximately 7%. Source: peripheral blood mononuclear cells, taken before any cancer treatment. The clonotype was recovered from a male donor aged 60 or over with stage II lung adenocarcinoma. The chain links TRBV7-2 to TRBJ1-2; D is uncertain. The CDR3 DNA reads TGTGCCAGCAGCTCCTGGACCGGTTTCAGTGGATGCACCTTC. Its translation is CASSSWTGFSGCTF. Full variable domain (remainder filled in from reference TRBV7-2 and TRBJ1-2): GAGVSQSPSNKVTEKGKDVELRCDPISGHTALYWYRQSLGQGLEFLIYFQGNSAPDKSGLPSDRFSAERTGGSVSTLTIQRTQQEDSAVYLCASSSWTGFSGCTFGSGTRLTVV.